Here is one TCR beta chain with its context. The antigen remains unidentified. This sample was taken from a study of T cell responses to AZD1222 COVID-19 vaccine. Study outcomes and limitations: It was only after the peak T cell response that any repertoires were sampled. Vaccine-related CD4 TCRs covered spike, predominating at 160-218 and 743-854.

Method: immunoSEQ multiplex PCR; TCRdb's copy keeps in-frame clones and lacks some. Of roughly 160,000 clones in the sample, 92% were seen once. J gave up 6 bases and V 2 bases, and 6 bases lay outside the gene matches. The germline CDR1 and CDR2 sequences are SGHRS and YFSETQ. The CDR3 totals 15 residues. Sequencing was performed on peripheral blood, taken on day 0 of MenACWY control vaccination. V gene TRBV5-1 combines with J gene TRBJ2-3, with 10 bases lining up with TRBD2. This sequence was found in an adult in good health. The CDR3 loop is CASSLSSGSWDTQYF. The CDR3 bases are TGCGCCAGCAGCTTATCTAGCGGGAGTTGGGATACGCAGTATTTT.